The clone carrying this T cell receptor beta chain was counted between two and nine times. Its antigen is not known. This specimen belongs to a study of regulatory T cells in long-lasting Graves disease. Study observations and caveats: Persistent disease was characterized by preferential usage of TRBV28, TRBJ1-2 and TRBJ2-5.

Assembly of TCR beta libraries relied on iRepertoire HTBI primers together with Arm-PCR of CDR3 regions. TCRdb recomputed calls from the multiplex PCR reads with MiXCR, one row per CDR3 protein. The sample lists roughly 500,000 distinct CDR3 sequences, around 15% occurring once. CDR3 size: 15 residues. Germline CDR1 and CDR2: LNHDA and SQIVND (reference sequence). J gave up 10 bases and V 3 bases, and 8 bases lay outside the gene matches. Specified time point: newly diagnosed GD, antithyroid drugs for less than 3 months. Extracted RNA from PBMCs served as the source of the TCR library. Separately, the same data were catalogued under a study of T cells in Graves' hyperthyroidism and ophthalmopathy. That paper adds: Exclusion criteria comprised uncontrolled infection, other autoimmune disease, pregnancy or lactation.

The clonotype originates from a woman between 45 and 65 years old with Graves disease. The rearrangement joins TRBV19 to TRBJ1-6, with 8 bases lining up with TRBD1. Sequences were derived from peripheral blood mononuclear cells (PBMCs), sampled at new diagnosis, from a patient treated with antithyroid drugs. The CDR3 reads CASSMTGVIGSPLHF. CDR3 in DNA: TGTGCCAGTAGTATGACAGGGGTAATCGGCTCACCCCTCCACTTT.